This T cell receptor (beta chain) was recovered during a study of shared clonotypes between healthy human individuals. Splitting of each subset's genomic DNA was done evenly across several immunoSEQ plates. Assay: immunoSEQ multiplex PCR; the TCRdb copy retains only in-frame clones and omits some. This table has 2 million to 3 million clones, roughly 93% appearing once. The CDR3 extends over 17 amino acids. This rearrangement joins TRBV21-1 to TRBJ2-3; the table names TRBD2, a call not compared with the DNA. TRBV21-1 is flagged as a pseudogene. The sequence came from a man aged 18 to 29 in good health. Some clones in this sample may be carry-over from other donors' samples. Sequencing was performed on naive CD4+ T cells from PBMCs. Subset meaning: CD45RA+ positively selected. This chain's CDR3 is CASSKGEREGRVDTQYF. The CDR3 bases are TGTGCCAGCAGCAAGGGGGAGCGGGAGGGCCGTGTAGATACGCAGTATTTT.